The 13 T cell receptor beta chains below all came from one sample that was sequenced in a study of Ad26.COV2.S vaccination and SARS-CoV-2 variants. Generated by immunoSEQ multiplex PCR, the TCRdb table keeps only in-frame clones and is missing some. The table records about 390,000 clones, about nine tenths of them present only once. The treatment is: 15 to 20 received Ad26.COV2.S at low or high dose, single or two shots; several received placebo; per-sample allocation not given. Sampling was performed 63 days after the first vaccine or placebo injection. The sequencing used peripheral blood, collected in a trial of Ad26.COV2.S vaccine versus placebo. All receptors come from a person aged 18-65 years who received the Ad26.COV2.S COVID-19 vaccine or a placebo.

The rearrangement uses TRBV12-3 or TRBV12-4 and TRBJ1-2; D is unclear. This CDR3 has 13 amino acids. V lost 3 bases to trimming and J lost 3 bases, with 8 bases between them. This CDR3 is CASSLWGDYGYTF. As DNA, the CDR3 is TGTGCCAGCAGTTTGTGGGGAGACTATGGCTACACCTTC.

The chain recombines TRBV29-1 with TRBJ1-6; D is ambiguous. Germline V gene data show CDR1 as SQVTM and CDR2 as ANQGSEA. The ends were cut back, 5 bases at V and 5 bases at J, with 7 bases in the middle. The CDR3 is made up of 12 amino acids. The CDR3 spells CSVCSHNSPLHF. In nucleotides, the CDR3 is TGCAGCGTTTGCAGCCATAATTCACCCCTCCACTTT.

V gene TRBV28 combines with J gene TRBJ2-7, with 8 bases identical to TRBD1. CDR1 is MDHEN, CDR2 SYDVKM, per germline. Germline trimming cut 6 bases from V and 2 bases from J; bases unmatched to any gene: 3. This CDR3 region has 13 residues. CDR3 coding DNA: TGTGCCAGCAGACGGACAGGGCCCTACGAGCAGTACTTC. Protein: CASRRTGPYEQYF. Full variable domain (outside the CDR3, taken from reference TRBV28 and TRBJ2-7): DVKVTQSSRYLVKRTGEKVFLECVQDMDHENMFWYRQDPGLGLRLIYFSYDVKMKEKGDIPEGYSVSREKKERFSLILESASTNQTSMYLCASRRTGPYEQYFGPGTRLTVT.

V is TRBV4-1 and J is TRBJ1-5, with D uncertain. This CDR3 spans 15 amino acids. V dropped 1 base and J dropped 0 bases, with 7 bases sitting between them. Looked up from germline, CDR1 is MGHRA and CDR2 is YSYEKL. DNA for the CDR3: TGCGCCAGCAGCCAAGTAGTGTATAGCAATCAGCCCCAGCATTTT. It specifies CASSQVVYSNQPQHF.

The chain has TRBV29-1 and TRBJ2-7; 8 nucleotides line up with TRBD2. Germline CDR1 SQVTM, CDR2 ANQGSEA. V was pared by 6 bases and J by 3 bases, with 10 bases of the junction left unmatched. This CDR3 has 14 residues. Here the CDR3 reads CSVTSGGRYYEQYF. Here the CDR3 DNA reads TGCAGCGTGACGAGCGGGGGCCGATACTACGAGCAGTACTTC.

This clone was detected only once. The CDR3 DNA follows: TGTGCCAGCAGCTTCAGTGCTGCACGCACTGAAGCTTTCTTT. Translating gives CASSFSAARTEAFF. J is TRBJ1-1 and V is TRBV5-6; no clear D gene. The CDR3 loop spans 14 amino acids. V lost 2 bases and J lost 4, with 12 bases in between. Germline lookup yields CDR1 SGHDT and CDR2 YYEEEE.

The chain recombines TRBV27 with TRBJ2-5; 7 bases agree with TRBD2. In germline, CDR1 is MNHEY, CDR2 SMNVEV (reference sequence). J lost 1 base, V lost 3 bases, and 5 bases had no gene match. CDR3 size: 15 residues. The CDR3 DNA follows: TGTGCCAGCAGTTTCGCAGCGGGGACCCAAGAGACCCAGTACTTC. It yields the protein CASSFAAGTQETQYF.

This chain uses TRBV27 with TRBJ1-1, with TRBD1 as a possible D gene (5 bases). Trimming took 11 bases from V and 3 from J, leaving 13 bases between them. The CDR3 extends over 12 amino acids. The germline V gene encodes CDR1 MNHEY and CDR2 SMNVEV (reference sequence). CDR3 loop: CAVGGDYTEAFF. Written as DNA, the CDR3 is TGTGCCGTTGGGGGGGACTACACTGAAGCTTTCTTT.

This clone was counted once. The rearrangement links TRBV2 to TRBJ2-3; 7 bases agree with TRBD1. This CDR3 region has 15 residues. V trimming: 7 bases; J trimming: 3 bases; junction bases outside the gene matches: 10. The germline V gene has CDR1 SNHLY and CDR2 FYNNEI. The CDR3 here is CASKGQGERTDTQYF. The CDR3 DNA reads TGTGCCAGCAAGGGGCAGGGGGAAAGGACAGATACGCAGTATTTT.

V gene TRBV25-1 combines with J gene TRBJ1-2; TRBD1 matches 7 bases. Germline V gene data show CDR1 as MGHDK and CDR2 as SYGVNS. The CDR3 is 13 amino acids. The junction had 5 bases not matched to a gene; V was cut back by 2 bases and J by 8 bases. CDR3 nucleotide sequence: TGTGCCAGCAGTGAAGCAGGGGGGCTGGGCTACACCTTC. It translates to CASSEAGGLGYTF.

The chain combines TRBV7-6 with TRBJ2-3, with 10 bases lining up with TRBD2. This CDR3 spans 15 amino acids. Germline trimming cut 5 bases from V and 3 bases from J; bases unmatched to any gene: 5. The V gene's germline CDR1 is SGHVS and CDR2 FNYEAQ. As DNA, the CDR3 is TGTGCCAGCAGCCCTAGCGGGGGTTATACAGATACGCAGTATTTT. It yields the protein CASSPSGGYTDTQYF.

The V and J genes are TRBV7-9 and TRBJ1-1; D may be TRBD1 (5 bases). This CDR3 has 17 amino acids. The ends were cut back, 5 bases at V and 4 bases at J, with 23 bases in the middle. From germline, CDR1 is SEHNR and CDR2 FQNEAQ (reference sequence). CDR3 in amino acids: CASSNRDGLLDATEAFF. The CDR3 DNA sequence: TGTGCCAGCAGCAACCGGGACGGGCTACTTGATGCCACTGAAGCTTTCTTT. Supplemented by reference TRBV7-9 and TRBJ1-1, the full variable domain reads DTGVSQNPRHKITKRGQNVTFRCDPISEHNRLYWYRQTLGQGPEFLTYFQNEAQLEKSRLLSDRFSAERPKGSFSTLEIQRTEQGDSAMYLCASSNRDGLLDATEAFFGQGTRLTVV.

The genes are TRBV9 and TRBJ2-7, with 12 nucleotides matching TRBD2. The ends lost 3 bases at V and 4 bases at J; junction bases unmatched: 2. From germline, CDR1 is SGDLS and CDR2 YYNGEE. There are 14 residues in the CDR3. The DNA for the CDR3 is TGTGCCAGCAGCGCGGGACTAGCGGGTTACGAGCAGTACTTC. It translates to CASSAGLAGYEQYF.